A single sample gave rise to the 18 T cell receptor beta chains below, sequenced in a study of regulatory T cells in long-lasting Graves disease. Time point reported: persistent/refractory GD, antithyroid drugs over 5 years with positive TRAb. Researchers made the TCR library from RNA that was extracted from PBMCs. Researchers made TCR beta libraries by using iRepertoire HTBI primers and running Arm-PCR on CDR3 regions. TCRdb itself ran the multiplex PCR reads through MiXCR, one entry per CDR3 protein. The table shows around 400,000 distinct CDR3 sequences, with roughly 23% occurring only once. The sequences come from peripheral blood mononuclear cells (PBMCs), collected when the disease was refractory, from a patient treated with antithyroid drugs. These receptor sequences come from a woman between 40 and 55 years old with Graves disease.

The J gene is TRBJ2-7, the V gene TRBV9; D gene uncertain. Trimming cost V 5 bases and J 0 bases, with 15 bases left between them. The CDR3 loop spans 15 amino acids. Germline CDR1 is SGDLS and CDR2 is YYNGEE. The CDR3 is CASSERDASSYEQYF. The CDR3 nucleotides are TGTGCCAGCAGTGAACGAGACGCGAGCTCCTACGAGCAGTACTTC.

This clonotype appeared a few times. CDR3 in DNA: TGCGCCAGCAGCCTCCAGCCAGAGAGACCTGAAGCTTTCTTT. Protein product: CASSLQPERPEAFF. This chain connects TRBV5-1 to TRBJ1-1, with D hard to call. The CDR3 length is 14 residues. The V end was cut by 4 bases, the J end by 6 bases, with 16 bases between. Germline assignment: CDR1 SGHRS and CDR2 YFSETQ.

This chain connects TRBV20-1 to TRBJ2-7; 13 bases fit TRBD2. Germline-derived CDR1 and CDR2 are DFQATT and SNEGSKA (reference sequence). V shed 0 bases, J shed 5 bases, and the junction held 7 bases outside the gene matches. The CDR3 covers 16 residues. The CDR3 spells CSAREIWTSGSHEQYF. As DNA, the CDR3 is TGCAGTGCTAGAGAAATCTGGACTAGCGGGAGCCACGAGCAGTACTTC.

The CDR3 bases are TGTGCCAGCAGTTACGGCGCCGGGAGGGTCGTCGAGCAGTACTTC. Residues: CASSYGAGRVVEQYF. The chain has TRBV6-2 or TRBV6-3 and TRBJ2-7, with 8 bases matching TRBD2. The J segment lost 6 bases and the V segment lost 2 bases, leaving 9 bases of the junction unmatched. CDR3 length: 15 residues. Germline loops: CDR1 MNHEY, CDR2 SVGEGT.

The chain links TRBV4-1 to TRBJ2-2, with TRBD1 as a possible D gene (6 bases). The CDR3 is 13 residues long. Trimming took off 2 bases at V and 9 bases at J, with 10 bases between the two ends. The germline CDR1 and CDR2 sequences are MGHRA and YSYEKL. CDR3 bases: TGCGCCAGCAGCCAAACAGGGTTCAGGGAGCTGTTTTTT. Translation gives CASSQTGFRELFF.

There are many counts of this clonotype. The chain links TRBV28 to TRBJ2-5, with 7 bases that match TRBD2. This CDR3 region has 17 residues. CDR1 is MDHEN, CDR2 SYDVKM, per germline. V shed 3 bases and J 5 bases; nucleotides not matched to a gene: 15. The CDR3, as DNA: TGTGCCAGCAGTTTTGAAGACTCAGGCGATAGCGGGGAGACCCAGTACTTC. Residues: CASSFEDSGDSGETQYF.

In the case of this clonotype: Since no conserved phenylalanine or tryptophan closes the CDR3, a read error is the likely cause. The chain links TRBV2 to TRBJ2-7, with a possible D match to TRBD1 (6 bases). Germline assignment: CDR1 SNHLY and CDR2 FYNNEI. The CDR3 contains 13 residues. DNA of the CDR3: TGTGTCAGCATGATCAGGGGAGCCCACGAGCAGTACCTC. Translating gives CVSMIRGAHEQYL.

V and J are TRBV27 and TRBJ2-3; D call uncertain. The CDR3 loop spans 13 amino acids. The V gene's germline CDR1 is MNHEY and CDR2 SMNVEV (reference sequence). V lost 2 bases and J 6 bases, leaving 9 bases between the germline ends. The CDR3 DNA follows: TGTGCCAGCAGTTTAGTAGAGGCGGATACGCAGTATTTT. This codes for CASSLVEADTQYF.

The V call is TRBV5-1, the J call TRBJ2-2; D remains ambiguous. There are 15 residues in the CDR3. Germline CDR1 SGHRS, CDR2 YFSETQ. V was cut by 0 bases and J by 2 bases, with 8 bases left in between. The CDR3 here is CASSLALDNTGELFF. The CDR3 DNA follows: TGCGCCAGCAGCTTGGCCTTGGACAACACCGGGGAGCTGTTTTTT. The full variable domain, in which reference TRBV5-1 and TRBJ2-2 provide the parts outside the CDR3, is KAGVTQTPRYLIKTRGQQVTLSCSPISGHRSVSWYQQTPGQGLQFLFEYFSETQRNKGNFPGRFSGRQFSNSRSEMNVSTLELGDSALYLCASSLALDNTGELFFGEGSRLTVL.

Details on this clonotype: A much larger clone sits a single nucleotide away, making a read error possible. No conserved phenylalanine or tryptophan is present at the end of the CDR3, so a read error is the likely explanation. V is TRBV12-3 or TRBV12-4 and J is TRBJ2-2; D is perhaps TRBD2 (5 bases). Trimming left V 3 bases short and J 4 bases short, with 9 bases between. This CDR3 spans 14 amino acids. The chain's CDR3 is CASSFRRGTGELFL. DNA for the CDR3: TGTGCCAGCAGTTTTCGTCGGGGCACCGGGGAGCTGTTTCTT.

Ten or more counts support this clonotype. The chain links TRBV7-8 to TRBJ2-5; 11 nucleotides agree with TRBD2. This CDR3 region has 15 residues. Germline CDR1 SGHVS, CDR2 FQNEAQ. J lost 1 base, V lost 5 bases, and 3 bases had no gene match. The CDR3 bases are TGTGCCAGCAGCCTACTAGCGGGGGCCCAAGAGACCCAGTACTTC. This sequence encodes CASSLLAGAQETQYF. Filled out from reference TRBV7-8 and TRBJ2-5, the complete variable domain reads GAGVSQSPRYKVAKRGQDVALRCDPISGHVSLFWYQQALGQGPEFLTYFQNEAQLDKSGLPSDRFFAERPEGSVSTLKIQRTQQEDSAVYLCASSLLAGAQETQYFGPGTRLLVL.

The chain links TRBV5-1 to TRBJ2-7; TRBD2 might be the D (5 bases). The germline CDR1 and CDR2 sequences are SGHRS and YFSETQ. V lost 0 bases and J lost 2, with 12 bases in between. CDR3 length: 15 amino acids. The CDR3 is CASSLDRGWTYEQYF. The CDR3 bases are TGCGCCAGCAGCTTGGATCGAGGGTGGACCTACGAGCAGTACTTC.

Note on this clonotype: This may come from a read error, since a much larger clone is one base off. The V gene is TRBV6-1, the J gene TRBJ1-2; a possible D gene is TRBD1 (6 bases). The CDR3 sequence is 12 residues long. Germline V gives CDR1 MNHNS, CDR2 SASEGT. The CDR3 sequence: CASRDSNHGYTF. The CDR3 bases are TGTGCCAGCAGGGACAGTAACCATGGCTACACCTTC.

J is TRBJ2-7 and V is TRBV7-2; D tentatively fits TRBD1 or TRBD2 (6 bases each). With 5 bases removed from V and 6 bases from J, the gap between germline ends came to 23 bases. The germline V gene encodes CDR1 SGHTA and CDR2 FQGNSA. The CDR3 loop spans 16 amino acids. DNA of the CDR3: TGTGCCAGCAGCGCCCGACCGGGGGCGGTCGGTCCCGAGCAGTACTTC. Translated: CASSARPGAVGPEQYF.

This clonotype has a count of ten or more. The chain is built from TRBV7-2 and TRBJ1-6, with 7 bases aligning to TRBD1. The V and J ends lost 1 base and 9 bases, in that order; junction bases with no gene match: 9. The CDR3 spans 16 residues. Germline CDR1 is SGHTA and CDR2 is FQGNSA. DNA of the CDR3: TGTGCCAGCAGCTTAGTAGGGGGCGCCAATGGTTCACCCCTCCACTTT. Encoded protein: CASSLVGGANGSPLHF.

This clonotype was observed many times. The CDR3 loop is CASSLFRGAEAFF. DNA of the CDR3: TGTGCCAGCAGTCTATTCAGGGGGGCTGAAGCTTTCTTT. This chain connects TRBV28 to TRBJ1-1; 7 positions agree with TRBD1. The V segment lost 5 bases and the J segment 6 bases; nucleotides outside the gene matches: 6. The CDR3 spans 13 residues. Germline V CDR1 and CDR2: MDHEN, SYDVKM.

This clonotype was counted a single time. This probably arose from a read error, given a far larger clone one base away. The V gene is TRBV6-2 or TRBV6-3, the J gene TRBJ1-5, with a possible D match to TRBD1 (6 bases). V lost 7 bases and J 1 base, leaving 14 bases between the germline ends. The CDR3 has 15 amino acids. CDR1 and CDR2 (germline): MNHEY, SVGEGT. The CDR3 loop reads CASNKGGISNQPQHF. The CDR3 DNA reads TGTGCCAGCAACAAAGGGGGAATCAGCAATCAGCCCCAGCATTTT.

The chain couples TRBV6-1 to TRBJ2-7; 7 bases fit TRBD1. CDR1 and CDR2 (germline): MNHNS, SASEGT. V gave up 8 bases and J gave up 4 bases; unmatched junction bases: 11. This CDR3 has 14 residues. The CDR3 is CASSGTAGPYEQYF. As DNA, the CDR3 is TGTGCCAGCTCGGGGACAGCTGGGCCATACGAGCAGTACTTC.